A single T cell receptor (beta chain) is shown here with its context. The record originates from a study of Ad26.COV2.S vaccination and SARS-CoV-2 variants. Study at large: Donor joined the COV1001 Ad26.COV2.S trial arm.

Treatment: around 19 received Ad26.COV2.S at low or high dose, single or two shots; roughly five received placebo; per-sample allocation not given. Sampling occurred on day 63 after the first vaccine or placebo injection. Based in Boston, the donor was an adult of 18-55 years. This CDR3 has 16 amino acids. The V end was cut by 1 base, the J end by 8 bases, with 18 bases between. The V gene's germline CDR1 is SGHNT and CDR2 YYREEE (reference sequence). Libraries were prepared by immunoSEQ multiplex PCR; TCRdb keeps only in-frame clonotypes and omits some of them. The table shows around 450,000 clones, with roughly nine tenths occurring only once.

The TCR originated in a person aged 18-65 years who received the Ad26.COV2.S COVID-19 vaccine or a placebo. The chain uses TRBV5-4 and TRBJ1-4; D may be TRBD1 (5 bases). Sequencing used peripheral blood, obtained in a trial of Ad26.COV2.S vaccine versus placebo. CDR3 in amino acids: CASSLRVGRDEEKLFF. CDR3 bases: TGTGCCAGCAGCTTGAGGGTTGGCAGGGATGAAGAAAAACTGTTTTTT. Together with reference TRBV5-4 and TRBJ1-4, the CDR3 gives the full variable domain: ETGVTQSPTHLIKTRGQQVTLRCSSQSGHNTVSWYQQALGQGPQFIFQYYREEENGRGNFPPRFSGLQFPNYSSELNVNALELDDSALYLCASSLRVGRDEEKLFFGSGTQLSVL.